These 28 T cell receptor beta chains originate from one sample sequenced in a study of regulatory T cells in long-lasting Graves disease. Described time point: persistent/refractory GD, antithyroid drugs over 5 years with positive TRAb. The TCR library used RNA extracted from PBMCs. For TCR beta, libraries came from iRepertoire HTBI primers and Arm-PCR of CDR3 regions. TCRdb called the multiplex PCR reads again in MiXCR, with one record for every CDR3 protein. The sample lists around 430,000 distinct CDR3 sequences, under 25% seen once, with about an eighth in the top ten. This sample comprised peripheral blood mononuclear cells (PBMCs), obtained when the disease was refractory, from a patient treated with antithyroid drugs. The receptors stem from a female donor with Graves disease.

The chain carries TRBV7-9 and TRBJ2-7; 10 bases agree with TRBD1. The V gene's germline CDR1 is SEHNR and CDR2 FQNEAQ (reference sequence). The CDR3 runs to 14 residues. V was pared by 5 bases and J by 2 bases, with 3 bases of the junction left unmatched. The CDR3 nucleotides are TGTGCCAGCAGCGGGACAGGGGAACCCTACGAGCAGTACTTC. Protein: CASSGTGEPYEQYF.

This clonotype was detected a few times. The rearrangement links TRBV28 to TRBJ2-3; maybe TRBD2 (5 bases). V dropped 3 bases and J dropped 2 bases, with 9 bases sitting between them. The CDR3 has 14 residues. CDR1 and CDR2 (germline): MDHEN, SYDVKM. CDR3 sequence reads: CASSFEGITDTQYF. CDR3 nucleotides: TGTGCCAGCAGTTTCGAGGGAATCACAGATACGCAGTATTTT.

Worth noting for this clonotype: A much larger clonotype is one base distant, so this may be a read error. Here the CDR3 reads CVSSLGRLNQPQHF. The CDR3 DNA follows: TGTGTCAGCAGCCTCGGACGCCTGAATCAGCCCCAGCATTTT. The gene calls are TRBV6-1 and TRBJ1-5; D is unclear. Germline-derived CDR1 and CDR2 are MNHNS and SASEGT. The CDR3 covers 14 residues.

This sequence joins TRBV11-2 and TRBJ2-7, with 7 bases fitting TRBD1. Germline loops: CDR1 SGHAT, CDR2 FQNNGV. J gave up 4 bases and V 5 bases, and 14 bases lay outside the gene matches. The CDR3 runs to 16 residues. CDR3: CASSPLDRAPSYEQYF. The CDR3 region has the DNA TGTGCCAGCAGCCCGCTTGACAGGGCCCCCTCATACGAGCAGTACTTC.

This clonotype was picked up many times. This chain uses TRBV3-1 with TRBJ1-2, with 9 bases aligning to TRBD1. V was clipped by 4 bases and J by 6 bases; unmatched bases: 3. The CDR3 has 13 residues. Germline V gene sequence: CDR1 LGHDT, CDR2 YNNKEL (reference sequence). The CDR3, as DNA: TGTGCCAGCAGCCGGGACAGGGAGGATGGCTACACCTTC. It is translated as CASSRDREDGYTF.

The J gene is TRBJ2-3, the V gene TRBV7-9; D remains unclear. This CDR3 has 16 residues. Trimming left V 2 bases short and J 3 bases short, with 15 bases between. CDR1 and CDR2 from the germline V gene are SEHNR and FQNEAQ (reference sequence). CDR3 nucleotide sequence: TGTGCCAGCAGCTTATTAGGGCGTGCTCTAACAGATACGCAGTATTTT. It is translated as CASSLLGRALTDTQYF.

This clonotype was detected a few times. The rearrangement links TRBV6-1 to TRBJ2-4; D assignment may be TRBD1 or TRBD2 (5 bases each). The CDR3 covers 18 residues. Trimming took off 7 bases at V and 3 bases at J, with 25 bases between the two ends. Germline CDR1 MNHNS, CDR2 SASEGT. CDR3 nucleotides: TGTGCCAGCATCTCCCGGCCACCGGGACCCTTAAGCAAAAACATTCAGTACTTC. This sequence encodes CASISRPPGPLSKNIQYF.

V is TRBV4-1 and J is TRBJ2-5; D tentatively fits TRBD1 or TRBD2 (5 bases each). The V end was cut by 3 bases, the J end by 0 bases, with 17 bases between. The CDR3 spans 17 residues. CDR1 MGHRA and CDR2 YSYEKL come from the germline V gene. The chain's CDR3 is CASSHRMDGANQETQYF. CDR3 nucleotides: TGCGCCAGCAGCCACAGAATGGACGGGGCAAACCAAGAGACCCAGTACTTC.

The rearrangement joins TRBV2 to TRBJ1-1; D uncertain. Germline V gene sequence: CDR1 SNHLY, CDR2 FYNNEI. The CDR3 runs 14 residues. Trimming took off 7 bases at V and 4 bases at J, with 16 bases between the two ends. The CDR3 DNA reads as TGTGCCAGCACGGCCGACCGATTGGCCACTGAAGCTTTCTTT. It yields the protein CASTADRLATEAFF.

This clonotype has a handful of counts. The chain employs TRBV18 and TRBJ2-7; a weak D match, TRBD1 (8 bases). Germline lookup yields CDR1 KGHSH and CDR2 LQKENI. V dropped 0 bases and J dropped 9 bases, with 12 bases sitting between them. There are 13 residues in the CDR3. The DNA of the CDR3 is TGTGCCAGCTCACCACCGACAGGGGAGGGGCAGTACTTC. Protein: CASSPPTGEGQYF.

This chain connects TRBV30 to TRBJ1-2, with a weak D call TRBD1 (6 bases). CDR1 is GTSNPN, CDR2 SVGIG, per germline (reference sequence). The V end lost 6 bases, the J end lost 4 bases, and 18 bases lay between the germline ends. The CDR3 contains 14 residues. CDR3: CACAPLQGSYGYTF. The CDR3 region has the DNA TGTGCCTGTGCACCCTTACAGGGTTCCTATGGCTACACCTTC. The variable domain in full, completed from reference TRBV30 and TRBJ1-2, reads SQTIHQWPATLVQPVGSPLSLECTVEGTSNPNLYWYRQAAGRGLQLLFYSVGIGQISSEVPQNLSASRPQDRQFILSSKKLLLSDSGFYLCACAPLQGSYGYTFGSGTRLTVV.

This clonotype was observed a few times. The chain is built from TRBV28 and TRBJ1-1; unclear D gene. The V end lost 10 bases, the J end lost 0 bases, and 9 bases lay between the germline ends. The CDR3 runs to 12 residues. CDR1 and CDR2 (germline): MDHEN, SYDVKM. The CDR3 sequence: CATRTMNTEAFF. The CDR3 DNA reads TGTGCCACCCGTACAATGAACACTGAAGCTTTCTTT.

This clonotype was recorded a few times. The chain recombines TRBV11-2 with TRBJ1-4; weak D call: TRBD1 (6 bases). Trimming took off 2 bases at V and 3 bases at J, with 10 bases between the two ends. Germline V gene lookup returns CDR1 SGHAT and CDR2 FQNNGV. The CDR3 covers 15 residues. CDR3: CASSLRGGPNEKLFF. The CDR3 bases are TGTGCCAGCAGCTTAAGGGGGGGACCTAATGAAAAACTGTTTTTT.

This chain uses TRBV5-1 with TRBJ2-2, with TRBD1 identical over 8 bases. The CDR3 extends over 18 amino acids. Germline values: CDR1 SGHRS, CDR2 YFSETQ. V shed 7 bases, J shed 3 bases, and the junction held 17 bases outside the gene matches. The CDR3 reads CASGWFFGQGYYTGELFF. CDR3 nucleotide sequence: TGCGCCAGCGGCTGGTTCTTCGGACAGGGATACTACACCGGGGAGCTGTTTTTT.

This clonotype showed up many times. This chain links TRBV28 with TRBJ1-5, with 8 bases lining up with TRBD1. Germline-derived CDR1 and CDR2 are MDHEN and SYDVKM. The CDR3 is made up of 15 amino acids. Losses at the gene ends were 6 bases for V and 2 bases for J; bases not matched to a gene: 6. CDR3 protein: CASRTDRAGNQPQHF. In DNA form, the CDR3 reads TGTGCCAGCAGGACGGACAGGGCGGGCAATCAGCCCCAGCATTTT.

This clonotype has just a few counts. A read error may explain this, as a much larger clone is one base away. The chain carries TRBV6-5 and TRBJ1-1; possibly TRBD1 for D (6 bases). Deletions cut 1 base from V and 5 bases from J, with 11 bases between. Germline V gene sequence: CDR1 MNHEY, CDR2 SVGAGI. This CDR3 has 14 amino acids. The CDR3 protein is CASSYLGGRTEAFF. The CDR3 DNA follows: TGTGCCAGCAGTTACTTAGGGGGTAGGACTGAAGCTTTCTTT.

V gene TRBV30 combines with J gene TRBJ1-6; tentatively, D is TRBD1 (5 bases). The CDR3 consists of 15 residues. Trimming took off 4 bases at V and 0 bases at J, with 10 bases between the two ends. In germline, CDR1 is GTSNPN, CDR2 SVGIG (reference sequence). The CDR3 loop is CAWMKGSSYNSPLHF. In nucleotides, the CDR3 is TGTGCCTGGATGAAGGGGAGCTCCTATAATTCACCCCTCCACTTT.

This clonotype was counted only a few times. J is TRBJ2-2 and V is TRBV11-2, with D perhaps TRBD2 (5 bases). The CDR3 totals 16 residues. The V end lost 0 bases, the J end lost 1 base, and 9 bases lay between the germline ends. From germline, CDR1 is SGHAT and CDR2 FQNNGV. The CDR3 here is CASSLDPRGNTGELFF. For the CDR3, the DNA is TGTGCCAGCAGCTTAGACCCCCGGGGGAACACCGGGGAGCTGTTTTTT. The full variable domain, its missing parts supplied by reference TRBV11-2 and TRBJ2-2, is EAGVAQSPRYKIIEKRQSVAFWCNPISGHATLYWYQQILGQGPKLLIQFQNNGVVDDSQLPKDRFSAERLKGVDSTLKIQPAKLEDSAVYLCASSLDPRGNTGELFFGEGSRLTVL.

This clonotype was recorded many times. The chain joins TRBV6-1 to TRBJ2-7; 7 positions agree with TRBD1. Per the germline V gene, CDR1 is MNHNS and CDR2 is SASEGT. V lost 6 bases to trimming and J lost 2 bases; unmatched junction nucleotides: 10. The CDR3 runs 15 residues. The CDR3 nucleotides are TGTGCCAGCAGGGCAGAGCCCGGGACAGCCTACGAGCAGTACTTC. Translating gives CASRAEPGTAYEQYF.

The chain uses TRBV3-1 and TRBJ2-1; 10 bases match TRBD2. CDR3 length: 16 residues. In germline, CDR1 is LGHDT, CDR2 YNNKEL (reference sequence). V lost 8 bases and J lost 2; bases outside the gene matches: 9. CDR3 nucleotides: TGTGCCAGCGGAGAGCGGGAGGGCCGTCCCTACAATGAGCAGTTCTTC. Translating it yields CASGEREGRPYNEQFF.

The J gene is TRBJ2-2, the V gene TRBV7-8, with unresolved D. The germline CDR1 and CDR2 sequences are SGHVS and FQNEAQ. V was cut by 2 bases and J by 4 bases, with 11 bases left in between. The CDR3 covers 15 residues. CDR3 loop: CASSLLRLFTGELFF. The CDR3 coding sequence is TGTGCCAGCAGCTTATTAAGGCTATTCACCGGGGAGCTGTTTTTT.

The rearrangement uses TRBV29-1 and TRBJ1-2; D call uncertain. CDR1 SQVTM and CDR2 ANQGSEA come from the germline V gene. Trimming stripped 2 bases from V and 4 bases from J, with 8 bases between. The CDR3 contains 12 residues. The CDR3 coding sequence is TGCAGCGTTGAACTACCCATCTATGGCTACACCTTC. Protein product: CSVELPIYGYTF.

Many counts were recorded for this clonotype. This sequence joins TRBV15 and TRBJ1-2; D may be TRBD1 (5 bases). Germline V gene sequence: CDR1 LNHNV, CDR2 YYDKDF (reference sequence). The CDR3 loop spans 15 amino acids. V was trimmed by 5 bases and J by 3 bases, leaving 16 bases between them. This CDR3 reads CATSPTAKLDYGYTF. The DNA for the CDR3 is TGTGCCACCAGCCCGACAGCCAAGTTAGACTATGGCTACACCTTC. The full variable domain, its missing parts supplied by reference TRBV15 and TRBJ1-2, is DAMVIQNPRYQVTQFGKPVTLSCSQTLNHNVMYWYQQKSSQAPKLLFHYYDKDFNNEADTPDNFQSRRPNTSFCFLDIRSPGLGDTAMYLCATSPTAKLDYGYTFGSGTRLTVV.

This clonotype was seen a single time. The chain carries TRBV20-1 and TRBJ2-5; D tentatively reads TRBD1 or TRBD2 (5 bases each). Germline V lookup: CDR1 DFQATT, CDR2 SNEGSKA (reference sequence). This CDR3 region has 12 residues. V lost 5 bases, J lost 3 bases, and 10 bases lay in between. The CDR3 sequence: CSAWVGEETQYF. The CDR3 region has the DNA TGCAGTGCTTGGGTGGGGGAAGAGACCCAGTACTTC.

This clonotype was detected ten times or more. The chain has TRBV15 and TRBJ1-1; unclear D gene. Per the germline V gene, CDR1 is LNHNV and CDR2 is YYDKDF (reference sequence). The CDR3 runs to 15 residues. V was shortened by 0 bases and J by 2 bases, with 10 bases between the two germline ends. The CDR3 region is CATSRDGQANTEAFF. The CDR3 DNA follows: TGTGCCACCAGCAGAGATGGGCAGGCAAACACTGAAGCTTTCTTT.

This clonotype was observed a few times. The V gene is TRBV12-3 or TRBV12-4, the J gene TRBJ1-5; D gene uncertain. The CDR3 totals 16 residues. Trimming pared 5 bases from V and 0 bases from J, leaving 14 bases between. The CDR3 DNA sequence: TGTGCCAGCAGTCGCCAGACACTTTATAGCAATCAGCCCCAGCATTTT. Its protein product is CASSRQTLYSNQPQHF.

This clonotype was detected ten times or more. This chain connects TRBV20-1 to TRBJ2-7; TRBD2 matches at 7 bases. CDR1 is DFQATT and CDR2 is SNEGSKA in the germline V gene (reference sequence). The CDR3 extends over 14 amino acids. The ends lost 5 bases at V and 0 bases at J; junction bases unmatched: 7. The CDR3: CSAGAGYSSYEQYF. CDR3 sequence (DNA): TGCAGTGCTGGAGCGGGGTACTCCTCCTACGAGCAGTACTTC.

This clonotype was seen a handful of times. The chain uses TRBV20-1 and TRBJ2-5; D perhaps matches TRBD1 (6 bases). The CDR3 runs to 13 residues. V was trimmed by 6 bases and J by 5 bases, leaving 16 bases between them. The germline V gene has CDR1 DFQATT and CDR2 SNEGSKA (reference sequence). Here the CDR3 DNA reads TGCAGTGCCGTTACAGGGATGGGGGAGACCCAGTACTTC. This encodes CSAVTGMGETQYF.